This passage covers 22 T cell receptor beta chains from one sample sequenced in a study of blood T cell repertoires in COVID-19. Sequencing used immunoSEQ multiplex PCR; TCRdb keeps in-frame clones, though not all of them. The sample lists over 100,000 clones, 75% to 90% occurring once. Sequenced: peripheral blood. These receptors originate from a man in his sixties with COVID-19, enrolled during active disease.

The chain links TRBV6-2 or TRBV6-3 to TRBJ1-1; a weak D match, TRBD1 (6 bases). The V gene lost 6 bases and the J gene lost 7 bases, with 12 bases spanning the gap. CDR1 and CDR2 (germline): MNHEY, SVGEGT. The CDR3 has 12 residues. The CDR3 nucleotides read TGTGCCAGCAGCCGGACAGCCCGTGAAGCTTTCTTT. Its translation is CASSRTAREAFF.

Of note for this clone: Distinct nucleotide sequences in the sample also encode this CDR3. This chain uses TRBV2 with TRBJ1-5; the match to TRBD1 covers 7 bases. CDR3 length: 15 residues. V gave up 6 bases and J gave up 4 bases; unmatched junction bases: 9. The V gene's germline CDR1 is SNHLY and CDR2 FYNNEI. The CDR3 reads CASSRDRPSNQPQHF. CDR3 nucleotides: TGTGCCAGCAGCCGGGACAGACCGAGTAATCAGCCCCAGCATTTT.

The J gene is TRBJ1-2, the V gene TRBV11-2; perhaps TRBD1 as D (5 bases). This CDR3 has 16 amino acids. Per germline, CDR1 SGHAT and CDR2 FQNNGV. Trimming pared 3 bases from V and 4 bases from J, leaving 18 bases between. DNA for the CDR3: TGTGCCAGCAGCTTCGGGACTTCAACTCCCCTCTATGGCTACACCTTC. It codes for CASSFGTSTPLYGYTF.

This clone was counted once. Germline and junction disagree at one end, which may indicate a read error. The chain links TRBV7-7 to TRBJ2-3; TRBD2 aligns across 8 bases. CDR1 and CDR2 from the germline V gene are SSHAT and FNYEAQ (reference sequence). This CDR3 is built from 15 residues. The DNA for the CDR3 is TGTGCTAGCAGCTTAGAAGCGGGGGCCCCGGATACGCAGTATTTT. It encodes CASSLEAGAPDTQYF.

The genes are TRBV7-2 and TRBJ1-3; D ambiguous. This CDR3 spans 15 amino acids. CDR1 and CDR2 (germline): SGHTA, FQGNSA. V was clipped by 4 bases and J by 7 bases, with 17 bases between them. In DNA form, the CDR3 reads TGTGCCAGCAGCTCCGGGGTCTCATTGGGGAACACCATATATTTT. Translation: CASSSGVSLGNTIYF.

The rearrangement links TRBV5-4 to TRBJ2-2; D ambiguous. Germline CDR1 SGHNT, CDR2 YYREEE (reference sequence). CDR3 size: 13 residues. The V gene lost 3 bases and the J gene lost 5 bases, with 8 bases spanning the gap. The CDR3, as DNA: TGTGCCAGCAGCTCTATTGGTACCGGGGAGCTGTTTTTT. Amino acids: CASSSIGTGELFF.

This chain uses TRBV7-9 with TRBJ1-2; D is ambiguous. Per germline, CDR1 SEHNR and CDR2 FQNEAQ (reference sequence). The germline V and J ends were trimmed by 5 bases and 8 bases, with 12 bases remaining between them. The CDR3 has 12 residues. The CDR3 region is CASSPNKYGYTF. CDR3 DNA: TGTGCCAGCAGCCCCAACAAATACGGCTACACCTTC.

The chain has TRBV5-1 and TRBJ1-2, with no clear D. V gave up 0 bases and J gave up 6 bases, with 12 bases separating them. Germline values: CDR1 SGHRS, CDR2 YFSETQ. The CDR3 is 14 residues long. The CDR3 region is CASSLVGSSDGYTF. The CDR3 nucleotides read TGCGCCAGCAGCTTGGTGGGCAGTTCGGATGGCTACACCTTC.

The chain uses TRBV6-5 and TRBJ1-6; 10 bases agree with TRBD1. From germline, CDR1 is MNHEY and CDR2 SVGAGI. The CDR3 is 14 residues long. V lost 7 bases and J lost 9; bases outside the gene matches: 6. CDR3 sequence: CASKPGQGGSPLHF. For the CDR3, the DNA is TGTGCCAGCAAACCCGGACAGGGGGGTTCACCCCTCCACTTT.

The V and J genes are TRBV6-6 and TRBJ2-7; tentative D call: TRBD1 (6 bases). Germline CDR1 is MNHNY and CDR2 is SVGAGI (reference sequence). The CDR3 loop spans 13 amino acids. V was pared by 0 bases and J by 5 bases, with 8 bases between. CDR3 sequence (DNA): TGTGCCAGCAGTTACTCGTCAGGGGACGAGCAGTACTTC. This translates into CASSYSSGDEQYF.

This chain joins TRBV5-1 and TRBJ1-1; 9 bases line up with TRBD1. In germline, CDR1 is SGHRS, CDR2 YFSETQ. CDR3 length: 16 residues. The V and J ends lost 0 bases and 2 bases, in that order; junction bases with no gene match: 5. Written as DNA, the CDR3 is TGCGCCAGCAGCTTGGGGACAGGGGCTTTAAACACTGAAGCTTTCTTT. As protein: CASSLGTGALNTEAFF.

This chain links TRBV3-1 (or the pseudogene TRBV3-2) with TRBJ1-1, with TRBD1 identical over 7 bases. Germline-derived CDR1 and CDR2 are LGHDT and YNNKEL (reference sequence). This CDR3 is built from 13 residues. Trimming cost V 2 bases and J 10 bases; bases outside gene matches: 7. The CDR3 DNA sequence: TGTGCCAGCAGCCAATTTTACAGGGGAATAGCTTTCTTT. Amino acids: CASSQFYRGIAFF.

The V call is TRBV5-1, the J call TRBJ2-3; possibly TRBD2 for D (5 bases). The CDR3 loop spans 16 amino acids. V was shortened by 0 bases and J by 5 bases, with 16 bases between the two germline ends. CDR1 and CDR2 (germline): SGHRS, YFSETQ. CDR3 loop: CASSLGGSRWKDTQYF. CDR3 bases: TGCGCCAGCAGCTTGGGAGGGTCAAGGTGGAAAGATACGCAGTATTTT.

This chain uses TRBV10-3 with TRBJ2-1; a possible D gene is TRBD2 (7 bases). The CDR3 sequence is 14 residues long. CDR1 and CDR2 (germline): ENHRY, SYGVKD. Trimming took 3 bases from V and 9 from J, leaving 15 bases between them. The CDR3: CAISDLGGLSEQFF. CDR3 DNA: TGTGCCATCAGTGATCTCGGGGGGCTCAGTGAGCAGTTCTTC.

This clone was found once. One junction end disagrees with the germline gene, perhaps due to a read error. The chain joins TRBV9 to TRBJ2-3; tentative D call: TRBD1 (5 bases). Germline-derived CDR1 and CDR2 are SGDLS and YYNGEE. The CDR3 spans 12 residues. The CDR3 loop is CASSVSTGTQYF. CDR3 in DNA: TGTGCCAGCAGCGTATCTACAGGTACGCAGTATTTT.

The chain carries TRBV4-2 and TRBJ2-7, with D unclear. There are 13 residues in the CDR3. Germline assignment: CDR1 LGHNA and CDR2 YNFKEQ. V dropped 0 bases and J dropped 4 bases, with 7 bases sitting between them. Written as DNA, the CDR3 is TGTGCCAGCAGCCAAGATTTGGAGTACGAGCAGTACTTC. Translation: CASSQDLEYEQYF.

This chain joins TRBV4-1 and TRBJ2-7, with a possible D match to TRBD1 (5 bases). The CDR3 has 15 amino acids. In germline, CDR1 is MGHRA, CDR2 YSYEKL. V was pared by 0 bases and J by 2 bases, with 11 bases between. The CDR3 DNA reads as TGCGCCAGCAGCCAAGAGGCCAGGACAACCTACGAGCAGTACTTC. It is translated as CASSQEARTTYEQYF.

The chain links TRBV6-5 to TRBJ1-6; TRBD1 might be the D (6 bases). V dropped 7 bases and J dropped 10 bases, with 17 bases sitting between them. The germline V gene encodes CDR1 MNHEY and CDR2 SVGAGI. The CDR3 is made up of 14 amino acids. The CDR3 bases are TGTGCCAGCACCAACGGGGGGGCCCAATCACCCCTCCACTTT. Protein sequence: CASTNGGAQSPLHF.

The V call is TRBV11-2, the J call TRBJ2-3, with TRBD2 as a possible D gene (5 bases). This CDR3 spans 16 amino acids. The V gene lost 1 base and the J gene lost 4 bases, with 15 bases spanning the gap. Germline values: CDR1 SGHAT, CDR2 FQNNGV. The CDR3 DNA sequence: TGTGCCAGCAGCTTAGGTTTGGGTCTAGCCGCAGATACGCAGTATTTT. It encodes CASSLGLGLAADTQYF.

Only one count was recorded for this clone. This chain connects TRBV4-3 to TRBJ1-4; TRBD1 matches 7 bases. The CDR3 loop spans 14 amino acids. Germline values: CDR1 LGHNA, CDR2 YSLEER. V was pared by 4 bases and J by 5 bases, with 4 bases of the junction left unmatched. The CDR3 DNA sequence: TGCGCCAGCAGCCGGGGACAGATGAATGAAAAACTGTTTTTT. This gives the protein CASSRGQMNEKLFF.

Here the CDR3 reads CASSPRTGFLTLNTEAFF. The DNA of the CDR3 is TGTGCCAGCAGCCCCCGGACAGGGTTCCTTACCCTGAACACTGAAGCTTTCTTT. The gene calls are TRBV7-2 and TRBJ1-1; TRBD1 agrees at 8 bases. Germline CDR1 is SGHTA and CDR2 is FQGNSA. The CDR3 runs 18 residues. The ends lost 5 bases at V and 0 bases at J; junction bases unmatched: 14.

The chain uses TRBV5-1 and TRBJ2-1, with D tentatively TRBD2 (6 bases). Germline CDR1 SGHRS, CDR2 YFSETQ. The V end lost 0 bases, the J end lost 5 bases, and 24 bases lay between the germline ends. CDR3 length: 19 residues. The CDR3 reads CASSLADSAPGTFNNEQFF. The CDR3 nucleotides read TGCGCCAGCAGCTTGGCCGATAGCGCTCCGGGGACTTTTAACAATGAGCAGTTCTTC.